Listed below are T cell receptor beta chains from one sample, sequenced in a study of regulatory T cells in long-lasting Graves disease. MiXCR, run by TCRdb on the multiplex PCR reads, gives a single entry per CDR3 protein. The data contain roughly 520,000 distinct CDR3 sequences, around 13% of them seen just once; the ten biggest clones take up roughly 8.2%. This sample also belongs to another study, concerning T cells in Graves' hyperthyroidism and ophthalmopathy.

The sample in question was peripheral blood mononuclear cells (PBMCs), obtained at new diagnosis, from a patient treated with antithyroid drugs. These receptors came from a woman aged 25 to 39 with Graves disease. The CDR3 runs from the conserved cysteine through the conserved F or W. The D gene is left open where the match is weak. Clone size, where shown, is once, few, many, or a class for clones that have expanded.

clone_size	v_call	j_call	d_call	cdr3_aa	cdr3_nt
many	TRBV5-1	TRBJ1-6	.	CASSLVRDSPLHF	TGCGCCAGCAGCTTGGTGCGCGATTCACCCCTCCACTTT
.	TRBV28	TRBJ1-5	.	CASSPRDGLGPSNQPQHF	TGTGCCAGCAGTCCCCGGGACGGGCTAGGCCCGAGCAATCAGCCCCAGCATTTT
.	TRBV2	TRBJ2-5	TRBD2	CASSARTSGSSSGQETQYF	TGTGCCAGCAGTGCCAGGACTAGCGGGAGTAGTAGCGGCCAAGAGACCCAGTACTTC
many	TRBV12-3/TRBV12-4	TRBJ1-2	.	CASRQKYGYTF	TGTGCCAGCAGGCAAAAGTATGGCTACACCTTC
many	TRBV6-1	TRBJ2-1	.	CASSTPGRSQFF	TGTGCCAGCAGCACTCCCGGACGATCCCAGTTCTTC
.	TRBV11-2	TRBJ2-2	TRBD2	CASSTRTGLAGSGANTGELFF	TGTGCCAGCAGCACTCGGACGGGACTAGCGGGATCTGGGGCCAACACCGGGGAGCTGTTTTTT
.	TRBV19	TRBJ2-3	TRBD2	CASSTGTSGRRTDTQYF	TGTGCCAGTAGTACGGGGACTAGCGGGAGACGGACAGATACGCAGTATTTT
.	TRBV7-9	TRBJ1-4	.	CASSLAQSREKLFF	TGTGCCAGCAGCTTAGCCCAGTCTAGGGAAAAACTGTTTTTT
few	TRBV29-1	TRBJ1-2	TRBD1	CSAAGTGVHGYTF	TGCAGCGCCGCCGGGACAGGGGTCCATGGCTACACCTTC
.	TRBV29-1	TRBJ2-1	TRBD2	CSPTSGPYNEQFF	TGCAGCCCAACTAGCGGACCCTACAATGAGCAGTTCTTC
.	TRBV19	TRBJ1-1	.	CASSILHTTNTEAFF	TGTGCCAGTAGTATTTTGCACACAACGAACACTGAAGCTTTCTTT
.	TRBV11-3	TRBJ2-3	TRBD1	CASSPSGTGGDTQYF	TGTGCCAGCAGCCCTTCCGGGACAGGAGGGGATACGCAGTATTTT
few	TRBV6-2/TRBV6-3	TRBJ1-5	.	CASSYPLGAYGTLYNQPQHF	TGTGCCAGCAGTTACCCCCTGGGGGCCTACGGGACACTTTACAATCAGCCCCAGCATTTT
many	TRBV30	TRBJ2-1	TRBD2	CAWNLAGGTYNEQFF	TGTGCCTGGAATCTTGCGGGAGGGACCTACAATGAGCAGTTCTTC
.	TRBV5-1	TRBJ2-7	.	CASSLLTGTPYEQYF	TGCGCCAGCAGCTTGTTGACAGGAACTCCCTACGAGCAGTACTTC
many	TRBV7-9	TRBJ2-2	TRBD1	CASSHPGQGATGELFF	TGTGCCAGCAGCCACCCGGGGCAGGGGGCCACCGGGGAGCTGTTTTTT
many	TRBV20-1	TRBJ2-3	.	CSASKENTDTQYF	TGCAGTGCCTCGAAGGAGAACACAGATACGCAGTATTTT
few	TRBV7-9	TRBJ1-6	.	CASSLAVKGSSYNSPLHF	TGTGCCAGCAGCTTAGCGGTCAAGGGTAGCTCCTATAATTCACCCCTCCACTTT
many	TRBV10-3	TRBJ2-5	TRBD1	CAISTGAETQYF	TGTGCCATCAGCACAGGGGCCGAGACCCAGTACTTC
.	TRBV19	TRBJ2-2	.	CASSLLGGQFFGELFF	TGTGCCAGTAGTCTCCTTGGTGGACAGTTTTTTGGGGAGCTGTTTTTT